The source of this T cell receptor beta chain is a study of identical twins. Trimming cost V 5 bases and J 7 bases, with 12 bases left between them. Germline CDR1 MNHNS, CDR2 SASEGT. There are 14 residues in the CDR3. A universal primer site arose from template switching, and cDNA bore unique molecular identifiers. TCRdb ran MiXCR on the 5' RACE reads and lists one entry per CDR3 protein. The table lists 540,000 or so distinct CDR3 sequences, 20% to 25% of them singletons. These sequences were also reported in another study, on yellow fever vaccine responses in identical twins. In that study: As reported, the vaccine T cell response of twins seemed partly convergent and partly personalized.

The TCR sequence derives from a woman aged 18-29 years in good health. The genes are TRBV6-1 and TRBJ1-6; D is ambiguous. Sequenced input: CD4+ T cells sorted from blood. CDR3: CASSLDAGNSPLHF. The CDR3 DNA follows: TGTGCCAGCAGTCTGGACGCGGGCAATTCACCCCTCCACTTT.